The rows below give T cell receptor beta chains drawn from one sample of a study of cytomegalovirus exposure and HLA in healthy donors. Repertoires were generated with immunoSEQ multiplex PCR, while TCRdb's copy carries only in-frame clones and drops some. The top ten clones hold around 5.1% of a sample with around 100,000 clones, over 65% of them seen once. Material for sequencing was PBMCs. All receptors derive from a female donor in good health and CMV-seropositive. CDR3s include the opening cysteine and the closing phenylalanine or tryptophan. The order of the fields is CDR3 protein, CDR3 DNA, D gene, V gene, J gene. A D gene is named only where the DNA matches it firmly.

cdr3_aa: CASRPWLGVDNEQFF; cdr3_nt: TGTGCCAGCAGGCCGTGGTTAGGGGTGGACAATGAGCAGTTCTTC; d_call: .; v_call: TRBV5-5; j_call: TRBJ2-1
cdr3_aa: CASSFLQSSLGNQPQHF; cdr3_nt: TGTGCCAGCAGTTTTCTCCAATCCTCCTTAGGCAATCAGCCCCAGCATTTT; d_call: .; v_call: TRBV28; j_call: TRBJ1-5
cdr3_aa: CAAGENTEAFF; cdr3_nt: TGTGCCGCCGGGGAGAACACTGAAGCTTTCTTT; d_call: .; v_call: TRBV11-1; j_call: TRBJ1-1
cdr3_aa: CASSVGSSGDTQYF; cdr3_nt: TGTGCCAGCAGCGTAGGATCAAGCGGCGATACGCAGTATTTT; d_call: .; v_call: TRBV9; j_call: TRBJ2-3
cdr3_aa: CASSFGRESLNTEAFF; cdr3_nt: TGTGCCAGCAGCTTCGGCAGGGAAAGCCTCAACACTGAAGCTTTCTTT; d_call: .; v_call: TRBV11-1; j_call: TRBJ1-1
cdr3_aa: CASSPYQGADEQYF; cdr3_nt: TGTGCCAGCTCACCATATCAGGGGGCAGACGAGCAGTACTTC; d_call: TRBD1; v_call: TRBV18; j_call: TRBJ2-7
cdr3_aa: CASRRTGSIYQPQHF; cdr3_nt: TGTGCCAGCAGGCGGACAGGGAGTATTTATCAGCCCCAGCATTTT; d_call: TRBD1; v_call: TRBV27; j_call: TRBJ1-5
cdr3_aa: CASSSNRALGNTIYF; cdr3_nt: TGTGCCAGCAGCTCGAACAGGGCGCTCGGAAACACCATATATTTT; d_call: .; v_call: TRBV7-8; j_call: TRBJ1-3
cdr3_aa: CASSRETAGGETQYF; cdr3_nt: TGTGCCAGTAGCCGTGAGACGGCTGGCGGGGAGACCCAGTACTTC; d_call: .; v_call: TRBV19; j_call: TRBJ2-5
cdr3_aa: CASSLSGRTDTQYF; cdr3_nt: TGTGCCAGCAGCCTTAGCGGGAGAACAGATACGCAGTATTTT; d_call: TRBD2; v_call: TRBV7-9; j_call: TRBJ2-3